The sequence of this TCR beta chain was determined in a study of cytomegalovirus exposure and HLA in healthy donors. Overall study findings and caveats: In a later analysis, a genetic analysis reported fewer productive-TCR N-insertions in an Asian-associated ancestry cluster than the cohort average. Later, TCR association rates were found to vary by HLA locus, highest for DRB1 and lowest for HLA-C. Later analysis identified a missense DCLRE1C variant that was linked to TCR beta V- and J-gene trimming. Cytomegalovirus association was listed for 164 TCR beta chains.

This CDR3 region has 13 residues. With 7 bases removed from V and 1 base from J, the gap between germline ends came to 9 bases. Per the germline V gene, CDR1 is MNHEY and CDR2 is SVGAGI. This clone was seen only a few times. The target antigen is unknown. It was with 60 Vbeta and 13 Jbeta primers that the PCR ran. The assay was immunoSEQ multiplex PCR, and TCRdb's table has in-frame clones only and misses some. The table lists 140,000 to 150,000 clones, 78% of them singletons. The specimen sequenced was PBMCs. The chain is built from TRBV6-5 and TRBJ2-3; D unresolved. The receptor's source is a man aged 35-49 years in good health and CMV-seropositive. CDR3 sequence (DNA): TGTGCCAGCACTAACTACCGCACAGATACGCAGTATTTT. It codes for CASTNYRTDTQYF.